This T cell receptor (beta chain) is from a study of blood T cell repertoires in COVID-19. On the study more broadly: Sources were T cells, B-cell-depleted T cells, or PBMCs; the material itself was cDNA or gDNA.

Only a few counts were recorded for this clone. Looked up from germline, CDR1 is LNHDA and CDR2 is SQIVND (reference sequence). J lost 5 bases, V lost 0 bases, and 3 bases had no gene match. The CDR3 contains 14 residues. The assay was immunoSEQ multiplex PCR, and TCRdb's table has in-frame clones only and misses some. This sample yields roughly 60,000 clones, of which around 80% are seen a single time; roughly 10% belongs to the top ten. The gene calls are TRBV19 and TRBJ1-1, with TRBD1 matching 7 bases. Sequenced input: peripheral blood. The receptor comes from a man aged 25 to 45 with COVID-19, enrolled during active disease. The CDR3 region has the DNA TGTGCCAGTAGTATAGAAGGGGGCTCGACTGAAGCTTTCTTT. It specifies CASSIEGGSTEAFF. The variable domain in full, with the rest retrieved from reference TRBV19 and TRBJ1-1, is DGGITQSPKYLFRKEGQNVTLSCEQNLNHDAMYWYRQDPGQGLRLIYYSQIVNDFQKGDIAEGYSVSREKKESFPLTVTSAQKNPTAFYLCASSIEGGSTEAFFGQGTRLTVV.